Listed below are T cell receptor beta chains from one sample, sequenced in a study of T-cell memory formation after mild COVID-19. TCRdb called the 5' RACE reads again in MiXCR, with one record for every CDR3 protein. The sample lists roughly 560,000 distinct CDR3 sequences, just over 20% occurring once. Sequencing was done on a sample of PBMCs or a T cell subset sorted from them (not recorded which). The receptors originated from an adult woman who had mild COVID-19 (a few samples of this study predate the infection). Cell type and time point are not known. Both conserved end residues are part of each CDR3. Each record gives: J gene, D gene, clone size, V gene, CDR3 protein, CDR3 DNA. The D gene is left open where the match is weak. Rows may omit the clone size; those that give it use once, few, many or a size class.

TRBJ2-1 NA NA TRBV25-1 CASSELSNEQFF TGTGCCAGCAGTGAATTGTCGAATGAGCAGTTCTTC
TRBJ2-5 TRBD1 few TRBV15 CATSPRRRTGESETQYF TGTGCCACCAGCCCGAGGAGGCGGACAGGGGAGTCGGAGACCCAGTACTTC
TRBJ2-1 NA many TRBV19 CASSSVGSYNEQFF TGTGCCAGTAGTTCGGTGGGCTCCTACAATGAGCAGTTCTTC
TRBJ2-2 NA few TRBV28 CASAPGGAANTGELFF TGTGCCAGCGCCCCAGGGGGGGCAGCGAACACCGGGGAGCTGTTTTTT
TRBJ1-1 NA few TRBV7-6 CASSSGTRNTEAFF TGTGCCAGCAGCTCAGGGACCAGGAACACTGAAGCTTTCTTT
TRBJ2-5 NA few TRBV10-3 CAISPSTGTRETQYF TGTGCCATCAGTCCTTCCACAGGGACCAGGGAGACCCAGTACTTC
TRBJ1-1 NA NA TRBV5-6 CASSTPPEGRRTEAFF TGTGCCAGCAGTACCCCCCCGGAGGGCCGGAGAACTGAAGCTTTCTTT
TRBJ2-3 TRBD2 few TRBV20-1 CSAQGTSGADTQYF TGCAGTGCCCAAGGGACTAGCGGGGCGGATACGCAGTATTTT
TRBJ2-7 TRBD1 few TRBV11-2 CASSLLQTGGIYEQYF TGTGCCAGCAGCTTACTTCAGACAGGGGGCATCTACGAGCAGTACTTC
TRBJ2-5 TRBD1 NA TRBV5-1 CASSPGTGMETQYF TGCGCCAGCAGCCCCGGGACAGGGATGGAGACCCAGTACTTC
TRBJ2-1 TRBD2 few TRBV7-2 CASSIGLGGQFF TGTGCCAGCAGCATAGGACTAGGTGGACAGTTCTTC
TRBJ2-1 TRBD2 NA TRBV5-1 CASSPTGLAGYNEQFF TGCGCCAGCAGCCCTACGGGACTAGCGGGCTACAATGAGCAGTTCTTC
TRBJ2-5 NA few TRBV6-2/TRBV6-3 CASSWVQLGGQETQYF TGTGCCAGCAGTTGGGTCCAACTAGGAGGCCAAGAGACCCAGTACTTC
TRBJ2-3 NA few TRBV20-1 CSARDGGTHSVDTQYF TGCAGTGCTAGAGATGGTGGGACACATAGCGTAGATACGCAGTATTTT
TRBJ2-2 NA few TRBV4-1 CASSQTAATGELFF TGCGCCAGCAGCCAGACTGCTGCCACCGGGGAGCTGTTTTTT
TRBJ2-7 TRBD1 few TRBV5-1 CASSLGGDRIF TGCGCCAGCAGCTTGGGGGGGGACAGGATCTTC
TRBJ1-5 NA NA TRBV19 CASSLPGSNQPQHF TGTGCCAGTAGTTTACCGGGCAGCAATCAGCCCCAGCATTTT
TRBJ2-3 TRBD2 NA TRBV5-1 CASSSTSGVSTDTQYF TGCGCCAGCAGCAGCACTAGCGGGGTTAGCACAGATACGCAGTATTTT
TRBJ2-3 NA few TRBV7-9 CASSSPDHEATQYF TGTGCCAGCAGCTCCCCCGACCACGAGGCAACGCAGTATTTT
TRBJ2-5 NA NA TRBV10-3 CATHGFPGETQYF TGTGCCACCCACGGGTTCCCGGGCGAGACCCAGTACTTC
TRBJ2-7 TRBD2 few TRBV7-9 CASSSLAGVRSYEQYF TGTGCCAGCAGCTCTCTAGCGGGAGTTAGGTCCTACGAGCAGTACTTC
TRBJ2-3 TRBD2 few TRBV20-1 CSACLEGSGPTDTQYF TGCAGTGCTTGCCTCGAGGGTAGCGGGCCCACAGATACGCAGTATTTT